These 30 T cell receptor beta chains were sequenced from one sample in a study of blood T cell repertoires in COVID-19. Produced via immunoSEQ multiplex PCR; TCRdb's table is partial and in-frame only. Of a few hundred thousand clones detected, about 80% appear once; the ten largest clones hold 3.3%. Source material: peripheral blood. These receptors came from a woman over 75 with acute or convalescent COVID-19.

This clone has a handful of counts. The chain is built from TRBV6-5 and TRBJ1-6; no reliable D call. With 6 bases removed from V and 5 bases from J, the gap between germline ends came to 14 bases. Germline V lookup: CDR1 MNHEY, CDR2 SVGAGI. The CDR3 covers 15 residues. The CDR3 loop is CASSPGATHNSPLHF. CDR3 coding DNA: TGTGCCAGCAGCCCCGGTGCCACCCATAATTCACCCCTCCACTTT.

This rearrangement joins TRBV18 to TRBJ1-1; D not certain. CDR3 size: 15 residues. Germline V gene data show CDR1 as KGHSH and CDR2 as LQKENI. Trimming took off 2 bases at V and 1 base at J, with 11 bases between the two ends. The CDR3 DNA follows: TGTGCCAGCTCACCAATGACGGGAGGGAACACTGAAGCTTTCTTT. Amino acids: CASSPMTGGNTEAFF.

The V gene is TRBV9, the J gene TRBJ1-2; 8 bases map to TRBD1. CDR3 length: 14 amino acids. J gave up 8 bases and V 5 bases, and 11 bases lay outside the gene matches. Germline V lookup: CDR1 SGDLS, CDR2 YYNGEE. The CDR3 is CASSRGQVSSGYTF. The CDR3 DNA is TGTGCCAGCAGTAGGGGACAGGTCTCATCCGGCTACACCTTC. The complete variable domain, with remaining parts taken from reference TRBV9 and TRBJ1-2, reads DSGVTQTPKHLITATGQRVTLRCSPRSGDLSVYWYQQSLDQGLQFLIQYYNGEERAKGNILERFSAQQFPDLHSELNLSSLELGDSALYFCASSRGQVSSGYTFGSGTRLTVV.

The CDR3 protein is CSVGQSYEQYF. The CDR3 region has the DNA TGCAGCGTTGGACAGTCCTACGAGCAGTACTTC. The chain couples TRBV29-1 to TRBJ2-7; D is perhaps TRBD1 (5 bases). The germline V and J ends were trimmed by 4 bases and 1 base, with 5 bases remaining between them. Germline assignment: CDR1 SQVTM and CDR2 ANQGSEA. The CDR3 extends over 11 amino acids.

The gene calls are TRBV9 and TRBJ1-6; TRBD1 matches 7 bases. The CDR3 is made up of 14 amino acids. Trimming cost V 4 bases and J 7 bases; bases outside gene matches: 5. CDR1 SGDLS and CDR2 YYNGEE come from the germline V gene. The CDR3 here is CASSPLTGNSPLHF. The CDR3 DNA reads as TGTGCCAGCAGCCCCTTGACAGGGAATTCACCCCTCCACTTT.

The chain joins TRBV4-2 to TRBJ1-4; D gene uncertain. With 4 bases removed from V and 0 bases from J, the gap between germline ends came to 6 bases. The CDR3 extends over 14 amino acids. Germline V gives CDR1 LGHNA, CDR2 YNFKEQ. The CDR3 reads CASSPQTTNEKLFF. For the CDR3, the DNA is TGTGCCAGCAGCCCCCAGACAACTAATGAAAAACTGTTTTTT.

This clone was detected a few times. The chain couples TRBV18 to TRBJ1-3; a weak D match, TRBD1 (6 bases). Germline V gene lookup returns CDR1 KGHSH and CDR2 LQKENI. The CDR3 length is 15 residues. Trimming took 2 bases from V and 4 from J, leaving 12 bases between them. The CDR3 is CASSPWGTRGNTIYF. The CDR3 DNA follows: TGTGCCAGCTCACCATGGGGGACAAGAGGAAACACCATATATTTT.

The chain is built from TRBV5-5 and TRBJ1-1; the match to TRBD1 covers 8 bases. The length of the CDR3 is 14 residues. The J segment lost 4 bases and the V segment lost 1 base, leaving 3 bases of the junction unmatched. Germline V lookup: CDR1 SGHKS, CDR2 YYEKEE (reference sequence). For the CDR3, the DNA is TGTGCCAGCAGCTTGCAGGGGGCGGGCACTGAAGCTTTCTTT. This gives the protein CASSLQGAGTEAFF.

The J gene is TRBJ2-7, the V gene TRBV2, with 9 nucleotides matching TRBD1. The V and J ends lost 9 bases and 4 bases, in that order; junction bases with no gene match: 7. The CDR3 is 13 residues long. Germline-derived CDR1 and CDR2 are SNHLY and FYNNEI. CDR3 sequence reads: CASTQGAQYEQYF. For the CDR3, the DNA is TGTGCCAGTACACAGGGGGCGCAGTACGAGCAGTACTTC.

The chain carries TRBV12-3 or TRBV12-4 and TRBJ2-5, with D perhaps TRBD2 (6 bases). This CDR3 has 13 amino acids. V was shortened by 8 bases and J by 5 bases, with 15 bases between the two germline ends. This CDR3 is CASSTLRGETQYF. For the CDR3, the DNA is TGTGCCAGCTCCACCCTCCGGGGGGAGACCCAGTACTTC.

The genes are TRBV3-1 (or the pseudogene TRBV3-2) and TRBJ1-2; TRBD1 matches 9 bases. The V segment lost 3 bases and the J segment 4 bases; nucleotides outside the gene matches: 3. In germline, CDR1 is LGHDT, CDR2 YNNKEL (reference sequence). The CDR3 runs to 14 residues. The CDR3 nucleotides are TGTGCCAGCAGCCACTGGACAGGGGCCTATGGCTACACCTTC. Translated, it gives CASSHWTGAYGYTF.

The CDR3: CASSQEVGPAGANYGYTF. The DNA for the CDR3 is TGCGCCAGCAGCCAAGAAGTTGGACCAGCGGGGGCTAACTATGGCTACACCTTC. The chain is built from TRBV4-1 and TRBJ1-2; a possible D gene is TRBD1 (5 bases). V lost 0 bases and J lost 0, with 17 bases in between. In germline, CDR1 is MGHRA, CDR2 YSYEKL. The CDR3 is made up of 18 amino acids.

In DNA, the CDR3 is TGTGCCAGCAGACTGACAGGGGGCGCGGGACAGCCCCAGCATTTT. Translated, it gives CASRLTGGAGQPQHF. This chain connects TRBV6-5 to TRBJ1-5; 10 nucleotides agree with TRBD1. CDR3 length: 15 amino acids. Germline CDR1 is MNHEY and CDR2 is SVGAGI. J gave up 7 bases and V 6 bases, and 9 bases lay outside the gene matches.

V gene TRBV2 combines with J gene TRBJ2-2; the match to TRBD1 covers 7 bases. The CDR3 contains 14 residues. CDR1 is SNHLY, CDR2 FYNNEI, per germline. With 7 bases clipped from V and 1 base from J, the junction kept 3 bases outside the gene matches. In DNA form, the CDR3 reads TGTGCCAGCAAGAGGACAGGGAACACCGGGGAGCTGTTTTTT. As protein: CASKRTGNTGELFF.

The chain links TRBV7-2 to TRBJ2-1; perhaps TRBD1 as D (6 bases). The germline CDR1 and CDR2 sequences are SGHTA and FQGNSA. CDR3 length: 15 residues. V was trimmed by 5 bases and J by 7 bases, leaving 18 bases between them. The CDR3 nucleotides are TGTGCCAGCAGCACTACCGGGACATGGGGAAATGAGCAGTTCTTC. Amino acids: CASSTTGTWGNEQFF.

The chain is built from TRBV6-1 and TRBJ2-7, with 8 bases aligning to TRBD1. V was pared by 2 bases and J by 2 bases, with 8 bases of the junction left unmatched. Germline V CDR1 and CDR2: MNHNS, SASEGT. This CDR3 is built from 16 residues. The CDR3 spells CASSESAGGGPYEQYF. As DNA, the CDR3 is TGTGCCAGCAGTGAATCCGCAGGGGGCGGCCCCTACGAGCAGTACTTC.

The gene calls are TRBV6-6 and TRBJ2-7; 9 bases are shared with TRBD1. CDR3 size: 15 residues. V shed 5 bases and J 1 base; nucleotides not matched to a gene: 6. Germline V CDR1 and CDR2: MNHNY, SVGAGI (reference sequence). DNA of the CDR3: TGTGCCAGCAGTCCACCGGGACAGGGTTCCTACGAGCAGTACTTC. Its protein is CASSPPGQGSYEQYF.

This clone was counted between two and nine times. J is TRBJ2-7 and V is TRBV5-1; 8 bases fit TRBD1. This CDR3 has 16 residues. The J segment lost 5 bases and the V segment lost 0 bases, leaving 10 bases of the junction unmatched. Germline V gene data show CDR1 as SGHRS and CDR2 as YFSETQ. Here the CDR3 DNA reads TGCGCCAGCAGCTTGGGGTGGGGTCAGGGGGCAAACGAGCAGTACTTC. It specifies CASSLGWGQGANEQYF.

DNA of the CDR3: TGTGCCAGCAGCTTACTAGCTAGCGGGGGGACAGATACGCAGTATTTT. Residues: CASSLLASGGTDTQYF. The rearrangement joins TRBV7-2 to TRBJ2-3; 11 nucleotides match TRBD2. V lost 2 bases and J lost 3; bases outside the gene matches: 4. The CDR3 covers 16 residues. From germline, CDR1 is SGHTA and CDR2 FQGNSA. Together with reference TRBV7-2 and TRBJ2-3, the CDR3 gives the full variable domain: GAGVSQSPSNKVTEKGKDVELRCDPISGHTALYWYRQSLGQGLEFLIYFQGNSAPDKSGLPSDRFSAERTGGSVSTLTIQRTQQEDSAVYLCASSLLASGGTDTQYFGPGTRLTVL.

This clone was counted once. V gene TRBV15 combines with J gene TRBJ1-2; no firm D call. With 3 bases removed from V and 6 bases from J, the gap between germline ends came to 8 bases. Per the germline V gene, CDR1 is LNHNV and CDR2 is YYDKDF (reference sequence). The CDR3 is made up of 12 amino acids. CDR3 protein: CATSREGNGYTF. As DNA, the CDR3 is TGTGCCACCAGCAGGGAGGGTAATGGCTACACCTTC. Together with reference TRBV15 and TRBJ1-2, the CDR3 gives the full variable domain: DAMVIQNPRYQVTQFGKPVTLSCSQTLNHNVMYWYQQKSSQAPKLLFHYYDKDFNNEADTPDNFQSRRPNTSFCFLDIRSPGLGDTAMYLCATSREGNGYTFGSGTRLTVV.

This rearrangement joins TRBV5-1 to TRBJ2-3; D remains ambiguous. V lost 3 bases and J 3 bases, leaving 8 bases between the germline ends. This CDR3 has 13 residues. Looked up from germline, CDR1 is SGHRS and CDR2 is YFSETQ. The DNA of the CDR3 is TGCGCCAGCAGCTCTAGTCCGACAGATACGCAGTATTTT. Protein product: CASSSSPTDTQYF.

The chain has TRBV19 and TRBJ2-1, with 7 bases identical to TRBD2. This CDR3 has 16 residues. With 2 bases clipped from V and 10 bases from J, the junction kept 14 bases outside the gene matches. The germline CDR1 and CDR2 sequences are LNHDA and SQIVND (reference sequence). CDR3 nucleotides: TGTGCCAGTAGTATATCGGTGGGGGGAGGGCTAGGAGAGCAGTTCTTC. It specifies CASSISVGGGLGEQFF.

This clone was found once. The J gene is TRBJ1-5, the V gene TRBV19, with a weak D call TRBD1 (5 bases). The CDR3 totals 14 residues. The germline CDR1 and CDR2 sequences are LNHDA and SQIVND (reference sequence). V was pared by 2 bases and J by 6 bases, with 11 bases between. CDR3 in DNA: TGTGCCAGTAGTATAAGTAGGGGTGGTCAGCCCCAGCATTTT. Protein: CASSISRGGQPQHF.

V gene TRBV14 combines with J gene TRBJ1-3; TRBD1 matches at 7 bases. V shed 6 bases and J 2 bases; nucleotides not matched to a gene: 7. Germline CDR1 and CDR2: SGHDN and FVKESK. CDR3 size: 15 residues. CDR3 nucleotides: TGTGCCAGCAGGTATCAAACAGGGGCTGGAAACACCATATATTTT. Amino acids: CASRYQTGAGNTIYF. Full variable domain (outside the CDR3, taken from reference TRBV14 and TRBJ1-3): EAGVTQFPSHSVIEKGQTVTLRCDPISGHDNLYWYRRVMGKEIKFLLHFVKESKQDESGMPNNRFLAERTGGTYSTLKVQPAELEDSGVYFCASRYQTGAGNTIYFGEGSWLTVV.

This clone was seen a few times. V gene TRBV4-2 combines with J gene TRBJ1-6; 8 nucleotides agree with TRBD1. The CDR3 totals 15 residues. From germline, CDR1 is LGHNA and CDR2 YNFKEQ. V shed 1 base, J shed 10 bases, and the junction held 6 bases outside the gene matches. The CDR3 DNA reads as TGTGCCAGCAGCCAAGTTCTACAGGGGGACTCACCCCTCCACTTT. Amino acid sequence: CASSQVLQGDSPLHF.

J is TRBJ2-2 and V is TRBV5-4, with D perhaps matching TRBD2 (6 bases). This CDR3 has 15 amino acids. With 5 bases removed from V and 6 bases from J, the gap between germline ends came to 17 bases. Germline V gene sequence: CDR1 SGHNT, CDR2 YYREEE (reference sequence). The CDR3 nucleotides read TGTGCCAGCAGTGCGGGACGGGAGCTCGCCGGGGAGCTGTTTTTT. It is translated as CASSAGRELAGELFF.

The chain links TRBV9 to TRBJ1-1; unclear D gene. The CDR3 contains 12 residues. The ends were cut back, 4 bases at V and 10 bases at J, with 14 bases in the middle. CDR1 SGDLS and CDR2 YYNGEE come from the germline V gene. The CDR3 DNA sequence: TGTGCCAGCAGCCGGGAGGGTCGAGGAGCTTTCTTT. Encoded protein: CASSREGRGAFF.

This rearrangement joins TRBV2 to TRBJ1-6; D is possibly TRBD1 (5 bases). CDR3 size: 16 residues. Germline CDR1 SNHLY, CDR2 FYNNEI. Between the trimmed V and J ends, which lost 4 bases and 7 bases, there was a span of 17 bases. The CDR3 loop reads CASSGAGSTRNSPLHF. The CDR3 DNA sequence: TGTGCCAGCAGTGGGGCAGGGTCGACTCGGAATTCACCCCTCCACTTT.

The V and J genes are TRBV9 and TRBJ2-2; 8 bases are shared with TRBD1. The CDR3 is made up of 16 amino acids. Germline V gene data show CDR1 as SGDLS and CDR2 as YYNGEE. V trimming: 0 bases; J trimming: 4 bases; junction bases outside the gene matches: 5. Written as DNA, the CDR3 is TGTGCCAGCAGCGTAGCAGGGGGCCCAGGCACCGGGGAGCTGTTTTTT. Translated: CASSVAGGPGTGELFF.

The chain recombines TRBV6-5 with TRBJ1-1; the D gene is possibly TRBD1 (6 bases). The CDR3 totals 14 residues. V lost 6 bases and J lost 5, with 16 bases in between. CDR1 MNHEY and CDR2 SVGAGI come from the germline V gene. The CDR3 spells CASSLEGGGTEAFF. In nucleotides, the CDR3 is TGTGCCAGCAGCCTCGAGGGAGGGGGGACTGAAGCTTTCTTT.